This TCR beta chain was captured by sequencing in a study of blood T cells in healthy people across ages. CDR1 and CDR2 (germline): SEHNR, FQNEAQ (reference sequence). The CDR3 has 16 residues. The junction had 14 bases not matched to a gene; V was cut back by 8 bases and J by 2 bases. It was with a sample-barcoded 5' primer and a J-beta primer mix that a second PCR of roughly 7 to 12 cycles was run. TCRdb independently ran MiXCR on the 5' RACE reads; one entry per CDR3 protein. The sample records 700,000 to 800,000 distinct CDR3 sequences, roughly 41% being singletons. In its sample, this clonotype was seen many times.

V and J are TRBV7-9 and TRBJ2-5; the match to TRBD2 covers 7 bases. The receptor was derived from a woman in her fifties or sixties in good health. The sequenced sample was blood. CDR3 loop: CASRHWAGGGQETQYF. The CDR3 nucleotides read TGTGCCAGCCGACACTGGGCGGGCGGGGGTCAAGAGACCCAGTACTTC. Based on the CDR3 plus reference TRBV7-9 and TRBJ2-5, the full variable domain is DTGVSQNPRHKITKRGQNVTFRCDPISEHNRLYWYRQTLGQGPEFLTYFQNEAQLEKSRLLSDRFSAERPKGSFSTLEIQRTEQGDSAMYLCASRHWAGGGQETQYFGPGTRLLVL.